Listed below are T cell receptor beta chains from one sample, sequenced in a study of blood T cell repertoires in COVID-19. Generated by immunoSEQ multiplex PCR, the TCRdb table keeps only in-frame clones and is missing some. The data show some 160,000 clones, 75% to 85% seen once. The sequencing input was PBMCs or T cells enriched from blood (not recorded which). The receptors originated from a woman aged 55-75 years who had recovered from COVID-19. The CDR3 runs from the conserved cysteine through the conserved F or W. The D gene is left open where the match is weak. Rows may omit the clone size; those that give it use once, few, many or a size class.

few	NA	TRBJ1-2	TRBV30	CAWSGVQGSYGYTF	TGTGCCTGGAGTGGGGTACAGGGATCCTATGGCTACACCTTC
NA	NA	TRBJ2-3	TRBV27	CASSPLRGTDTQYF	TGTGCCAGCAGTCCCCTGAGGGGCACAGATACGCAGTATTTT
NA	TRBD1	TRBJ2-1	TRBV5-1	CASSSSGTGDNEQFF	TGCGCCAGCAGCTCCTCCGGGACAGGGGACAATGAGCAGTTCTTC
NA	NA	TRBJ1-2	TRBV7-9	CASSLGAGINSYGYTF	TGTGCCAGCAGCTTAGGGGCAGGAATTAATTCCTATGGCTACACCTTC
NA	NA	TRBJ2-7	TRBV21-1	CASSKQLALSYEQYF	TGTGCCAGCAGCAAACAGCTAGCGCTCTCCTACGAGCAGTACTTC
NA	NA	TRBJ1-4	TRBV19	CASSISPGINEKLFF	TGTGCCAGTAGTATAAGTCCAGGTATAAATGAAAAACTGTTTTTT
NA	TRBD1	TRBJ1-1	TRBV18	CASSLGQMNTEAFF	TGTGCCAGCTCACTGGGACAGATGAACACTGAAGCTTTCTTT
once	NA	TRBJ2-5	TRBV2	CASTPRGETQYF	TGTGCCAGCACCCCCAGGGGAGAGACCCAGTACTTC
once	NA	TRBJ2-1	TRBV3-1/TRBV3-2	CASSQEAWDTRLQFF	TGTGCCAGCAGCCAAGAGGCTTGGGACACCAGACTTCAGTTCTTC
NA	NA	TRBJ2-5	TRBV10-3	CAISERDSGKETQYF	TGTGCCATCAGTGAGCGGGACTCGGGAAAAGAGACCCAGTACTTC
NA	TRBD1	TRBJ1-5	TRBV4-1	CASSQWTGGGQPQHF	TGCGCCAGCAGCCAATGGACAGGGGGCGGTCAGCCCCAGCATTTT
NA	TRBD1	TRBJ1-1	TRBV13	CASSAQGRLAEAFF	TGTGCCAGCAGCGCACAGGGGCGGTTAGCTGAAGCTTTCTTT
NA	TRBD1	TRBJ2-2	TRBV19	CASSTGQGGGELFF	TGTGCCAGTAGTACCGGACAGGGCGGCGGGGAGCTGTTTTTT
NA	NA	TRBJ2-7	TRBV2	CASSEGDRQFHEQYF	TGTGCCAGCAGTGAAGGTGACAGGCAATTCCACGAGCAGTACTTC
NA	NA	TRBJ2-1	TRBV3-1/TRBV3-2	CASSQDLSSYNEQFF	TGTGCCAGCAGCCAAGATCTTAGCTCCTACAATGAGCAGTTCTTC
NA	NA	TRBJ1-2	TRBV7-2	CASSLTRAAIYGYTF	TGTGCCAGCAGCTTAACTAGGGCAGCCATCTATGGCTACACCTTC
few	TRBD2	TRBJ2-2	TRBV19	CASSIHTASGGLRELFF	TGTGCCAGTAGTATCCATACGGCTAGCGGGGGCCTGAGGGAGCTGTTTTTT
NA	NA	TRBJ1-2	TRBV21-1	CASSKTYRALIYGYTF	TGTGCCAGCAGCAAGACCTACAGGGCCCTCATCTATGGCTACACCTTC
NA	NA	TRBJ1-1	TRBV30	CAWGRNTEAFF	TGTGCCTGGGGGCGGAACACTGAAGCTTTCTTT
NA	TRBD2	TRBJ2-3	TRBV10-1	CASSDQRGSTDTQYF	TGCGCCAGCAGTGACCAGCGGGGGAGCACAGATACGCAGTATTTT
NA	TRBD1	TRBJ1-5	TRBV6-4	CASSDSGRDRGYQPQHF	TGTGCCAGCAGTGACTCGGGCCGGGACAGGGGATATCAGCCCCAGCATTTT
NA	NA	TRBJ2-2	TRBV13	CASSLGRGLYTGELFF	TGTGCCAGCAGCTTAGGGCGGGGTCTTTACACCGGGGAGCTGTTTTTT
NA	NA	TRBJ2-3	TRBV7-6	CASRPDTTDTQYF	TGTGCCAGCAGGCCAGATACCACAGATACGCAGTATTTT
NA	NA	TRBJ2-4	TRBV5-3	CARSCYREWKNIQYF	TGTGCCAGAAGCTGTTACAGGGAGTGGAAAAACATTCAGTACTTC
NA	NA	TRBJ1-5	TRBV18	CASSPTGDQPQHF	TGTGCCAGCTCCCCAACGGGGGATCAGCCCCAGCATTTT
NA	TRBD1	TRBJ1-2	TRBV24-1	CATSAGTGGYTF	TGTGCCACCAGTGCCGGGACAGGTGGCTACACCTTC
NA	NA	TRBJ1-1	TRBV29-1	CSVGTEAFF	TGCAGCGTAGGGACAGAAGCTTTCTTT
NA	NA	TRBJ1-2	TRBV7-9	CASTIRPTSYGYTF	TGTGCCAGCACCATCAGGCCTACGAGTTATGGCTACACCTTC
NA	TRBD2	TRBJ2-5	TRBV5-1	CASRTSGIQETQYF	TGCGCCAGCCGCACTAGCGGGATACAAGAGACCCAGTACTTC
NA	NA	TRBJ1-5	TRBV28	CASSPTGLNQPQHF	TGTGCCAGCAGCCCGACAGGACTCAATCAGCCCCAGCATTTT
NA	TRBD2	TRBJ2-3	TRBV19	CAANSGTSPRTDTQYF	TGTGCCGCTAATTCCGGGACTAGTCCTCGTACAGATACGCAGTATTTT
NA	NA	TRBJ1-1	TRBV11-2	CASSFGLNTEAFF	TGTGCCAGCAGCTTTGGGCTGAACACTGAAGCTTTCTTT
NA	NA	TRBJ2-5	TRBV7-2	CASSLTQGPQYF	TGTGCCAGCAGCCTAACACAGGGTCCCCAGTACTTC
NA	TRBD2	TRBJ2-5	TRBV2	CASSGVTSGAGGKTQYF	TGTGCCAGCAGTGGGGTGACTAGCGGGGCTGGGGGAAAGACCCAGTACTTC
NA	NA	TRBJ2-7	TRBV6-5	CASSQYSYEQYF	TGTGCCAGCAGTCAGTATTCCTACGAGCAGTACTTC
NA	TRBD2	TRBJ2-7	TRBV6-6	CASSYSTSGGYEQYF	TGTGCCAGCAGTTACTCGACTAGCGGGGGCTACGAGCAGTACTTC
NA	TRBD2	TRBJ2-5	TRBV5-1	CASSPPIGGEGETQYF	TGCGCCAGCAGCCCTCCTATCGGCGGGGAGGGCGAGACCCAGTACTTC
NA	TRBD1	TRBJ1-2	TRBV29-1	CSVTRGRDYGYTF	TGCAGCGTGACCAGGGGGCGAGACTATGGCTACACCTTC
NA	TRBD1	TRBJ2-7	TRBV5-1	CASSLFWGQGAQEQYF	TGCGCCAGCAGCTTGTTTTGGGGACAGGGGGCGCAAGAGCAGTACTTC
NA	TRBD2	TRBJ2-1	TRBV3-1/TRBV3-2	CASSLGLAGAYNEQFF	TGTGCCAGCAGCCTAGGACTAGCGGGGGCCTACAATGAGCAGTTCTTC
NA	NA	TRBJ1-6	TRBV12-3/TRBV12-4	CASSLYPSPLHF	TGTGCCAGCAGTCTCTACCCCTCACCCCTCCACTTT
NA	NA	TRBJ2-2	TRBV6-5	CASTNGAGELFF	TGTGCCAGCACCAACGGGGCCGGGGAGCTGTTTTTT
NA	NA	TRBJ1-1	TRBV6-5	CASSYSGGPTEAFF	TGTGCCAGCAGTTACTCCGGCGGGCCCACTGAAGCTTTCTTT
NA	TRBD2	TRBJ2-5	TRBV6-2/TRBV6-3	CASSAGVETQYF	TGTGCCAGCAGTGCGGGGGTGGAGACCCAGTACTTC
once	NA	TRBJ1-1	TRBV6-1	CASSETGFTEAFF	TGTGCCAGCAGTGAAACAGGCTTCACTGAAGCTTTCTTT
NA	TRBD2	TRBJ2-5	TRBV11-2	CASSWTSAQETQYF	TGTGCCAGCAGCTGGACTAGCGCCCAAGAGACCCAGTACTTC
once	NA	TRBJ2-7	TRBV15	CATSRDLANYEQYF	TGTGCCACCAGCAGAGATTTAGCCAACTACGAGCAGTACTTC
NA	NA	TRBJ2-5	TRBV4-2	CASSQVEETQYF	TGTGCCAGCAGCCAAGTCGAAGAGACCCAGTACTTC
NA	NA	TRBJ1-4	TRBV2	CASSLFQEEKLFF	TGTGCCAGCAGTCTTTTCCAGGAAGAAAAACTGTTTTTT
NA	TRBD1	TRBJ1-2	TRBV5-1	CASSFSGQGANGYTF	TGCGCCAGCAGCTTTTCCGGACAGGGGGCAAATGGCTACACCTTC
NA	NA	TRBJ2-2	TRBV4-1	CASSQDRGGTGELFF	TGCGCCAGCAGCCAAGATAGGGGGGGCACCGGGGAGCTGTTTTTT